This T cell receptor beta chain was observed in a study of cytomegalovirus exposure and HLA in healthy donors. Study-level points and caveats: The classifier reportedly diagnosed cytomegalovirus status with high specificity and sensitivity.

The PCR made use of 60 Vbeta and 13 Jbeta primers. Profiling relied on immunoSEQ multiplex PCR, and the TCRdb table lists in-frame clones only, not all of them. The table lists 130,000 or so clones, roughly 80% of them singletons, with 2.1% in the top ten. Concerning this clone itself: The antigen is unknown.

The germline V gene has CDR1 SNHLY and CDR2 FYNNEI. The CDR3 is 14 amino acids. Trimming pared 2 bases from V and 4 bases from J, leaving 9 bases between. Sequences were obtained from PBMCs. This chain connects TRBV2 to TRBJ1-5, with no clear D. The receptor comes from a man younger than 45 in good health and CMV-seronegative. The CDR3 DNA sequence: TGTGCCAGCAGTGAATGGGCAGATAATCAGCCCCAGCATTTT. Translated, it gives CASSEWADNQPQHF.